This TCR beta chain was sequenced in a study of cytomegalovirus exposure and HLA in healthy donors. Study-level background: T cells numbering around 200 million yielded more than 95 million unique TCR beta sequences in an earlier analysis.

A note on this clone: Its antigen is still unknown.

PCR was performed using 60 Vbeta and 13 Jbeta primers. The protocol was immunoSEQ multiplex PCR, while the TCRdb copy is restricted to in-frame clones and leaves out a portion. This repertoire shows around 99,000 clones, over 55% found once; its top ten account for 6% to 6.5%. Germline CDR1 SGHTA, CDR2 FQGNSA. The trim removed 6 bases at V and 6 bases at J, leaving 4 bases unmatched. The CDR3 is 13 residues long. Notes on the study in general: The classifier, whose performance was assessed in both the original and validation cohorts, reportedly diagnosed cytomegalovirus status with high specificity and sensitivity. Compared with the roughly 700-donor mean, an Asian-associated ancestry cluster reportedly had fewer N-insertions, according to a later analysis.

Healthy bone marrow donors formed the donor group. The clonotype was recovered from a woman aged 25-40 years in good health and CMV-seronegative. Material for sequencing was PBMCs. The rearrangement joins TRBV7-2 to TRBJ2-3; TRBD2 matches 9 bases. The CDR3 region has the DNA TGTGCCAGCAGAGCGGGAGGCGGGGATACGCAGTATTTT. Encoded protein: CASRAGGGDTQYF.